The T cell receptor beta chain under discussion was sequenced for a study of blood T cell repertoires in COVID-19. Study-wide context: Samples taken during acute and convalescent COVID-19 were collected in the United States, Italy and Spain. Nucleic acid was either cDNA or gDNA, and it came from T cells, B-cell-depleted T cells, or PBMCs.

Study processing details: Scientists estimated how many nucleated cells there were by amplifying reference gene primers. The data were produced by immunoSEQ multiplex PCR, yet TCRdb's version contains in-frame clones alone and is incomplete. That table is the source of V, J and clone size, and D and trimming were worked out from the DNA. The table includes 120,000 to 150,000 clones, around 90% detected once. This clone was counted once. The length of the CDR3 is 16 residues. Trimming shortened V by 4 bases and J by 2 bases, and 15 bases separated the two germline ends. Looked up from germline, CDR1 is SQVTM and CDR2 is ANQGSEA.

J is TRBJ2-6 and V is TRBV29-1, with a tentative D call TRBD2 (6 bases). The sequenced sample was peripheral blood. The clonotype was recovered from a woman aged 60-70 years with acute or convalescent COVID-19. CDR3 amino acids: CSVGAQGGAGANVLTF. The CDR3 coding sequence is TGCAGCGTTGGGGCCCAGGGAGGAGCTGGGGCCAACGTCCTGACTTTC.